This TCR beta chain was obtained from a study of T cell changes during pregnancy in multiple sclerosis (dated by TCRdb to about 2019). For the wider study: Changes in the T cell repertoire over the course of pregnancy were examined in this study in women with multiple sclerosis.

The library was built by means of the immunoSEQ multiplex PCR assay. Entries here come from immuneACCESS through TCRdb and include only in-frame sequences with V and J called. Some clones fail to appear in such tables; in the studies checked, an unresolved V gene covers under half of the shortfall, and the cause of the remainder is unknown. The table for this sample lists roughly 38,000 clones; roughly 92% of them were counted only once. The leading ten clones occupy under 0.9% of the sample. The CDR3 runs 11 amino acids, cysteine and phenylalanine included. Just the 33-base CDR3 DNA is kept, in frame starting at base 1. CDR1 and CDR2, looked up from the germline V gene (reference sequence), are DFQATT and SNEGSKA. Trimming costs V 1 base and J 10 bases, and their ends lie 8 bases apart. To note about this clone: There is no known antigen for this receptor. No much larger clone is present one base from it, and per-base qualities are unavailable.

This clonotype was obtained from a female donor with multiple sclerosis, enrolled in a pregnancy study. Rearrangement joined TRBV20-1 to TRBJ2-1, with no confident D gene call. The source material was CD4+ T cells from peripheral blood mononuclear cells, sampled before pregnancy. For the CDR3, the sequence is CSARGEWEQFF. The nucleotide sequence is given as TGCAGTGCTAGAGGAGAGTGGGAGCAGTTCTTC.